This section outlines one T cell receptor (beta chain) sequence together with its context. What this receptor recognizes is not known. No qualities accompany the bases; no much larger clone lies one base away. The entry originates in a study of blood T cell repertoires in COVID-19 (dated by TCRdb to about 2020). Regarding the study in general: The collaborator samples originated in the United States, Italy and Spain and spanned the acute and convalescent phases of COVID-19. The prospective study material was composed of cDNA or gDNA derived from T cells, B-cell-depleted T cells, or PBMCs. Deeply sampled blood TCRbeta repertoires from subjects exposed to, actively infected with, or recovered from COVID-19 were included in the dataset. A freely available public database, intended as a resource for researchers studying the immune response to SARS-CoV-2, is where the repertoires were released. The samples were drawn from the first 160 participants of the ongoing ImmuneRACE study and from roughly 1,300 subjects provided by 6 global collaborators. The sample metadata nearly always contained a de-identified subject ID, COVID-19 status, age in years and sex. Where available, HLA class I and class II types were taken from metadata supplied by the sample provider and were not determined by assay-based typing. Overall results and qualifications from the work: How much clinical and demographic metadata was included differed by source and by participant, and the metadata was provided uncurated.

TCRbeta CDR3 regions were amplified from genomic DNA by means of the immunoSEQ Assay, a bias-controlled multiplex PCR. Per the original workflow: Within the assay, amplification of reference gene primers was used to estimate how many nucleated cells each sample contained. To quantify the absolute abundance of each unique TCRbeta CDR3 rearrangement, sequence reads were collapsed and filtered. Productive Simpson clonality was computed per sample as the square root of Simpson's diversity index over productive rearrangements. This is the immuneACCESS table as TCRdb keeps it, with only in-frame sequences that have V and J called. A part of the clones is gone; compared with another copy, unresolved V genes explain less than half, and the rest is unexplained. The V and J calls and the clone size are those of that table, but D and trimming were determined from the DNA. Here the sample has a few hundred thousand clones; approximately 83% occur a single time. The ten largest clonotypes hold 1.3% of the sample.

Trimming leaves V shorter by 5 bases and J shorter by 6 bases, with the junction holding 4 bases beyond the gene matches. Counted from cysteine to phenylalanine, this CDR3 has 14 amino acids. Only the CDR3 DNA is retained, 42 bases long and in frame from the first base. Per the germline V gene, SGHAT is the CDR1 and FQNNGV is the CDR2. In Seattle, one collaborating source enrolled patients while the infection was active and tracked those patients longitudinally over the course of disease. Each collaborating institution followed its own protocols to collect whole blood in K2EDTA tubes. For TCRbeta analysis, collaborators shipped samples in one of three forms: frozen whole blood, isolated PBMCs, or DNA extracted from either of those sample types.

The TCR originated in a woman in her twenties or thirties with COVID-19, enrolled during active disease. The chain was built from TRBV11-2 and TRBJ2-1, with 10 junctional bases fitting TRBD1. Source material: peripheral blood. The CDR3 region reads CASSDRTGGNEQFF. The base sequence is TGTGCCAGCAGCGACAGGACAGGGGGCAATGAGCAGTTCTTC.